This T cell receptor beta chain is drawn from a study of T cells of healthy individuals. Germline assignment: CDR1 SEHNR and CDR2 FQNEAQ (reference sequence). The CDR3 sequence is 15 residues long. The ends were cut back, 2 bases at V and 2 bases at J, with 13 bases in the middle. TCRdb analysed the 5' RACE reads with MiXCR anew, one entry per CDR3 protein. The sample shows 85,000 to 100,000 distinct CDR3 sequences, 17% of them seen only once. This sequence originates from a human donor in good health. V is TRBV7-9 and J is TRBJ2-7; D may correspond to TRBD1 or TRBD2 (5 bases each). The CDR3 nucleotides are TGTGCCAGCAGCTTAATCGGGGCCGGTCCCTACGAGCAGTACTTC. Its protein product is CASSLIGAGPYEQYF.